This T cell receptor (beta chain) was found in a study of OX40 agonist ivuxolimab in advanced cancers. In terms of the full investigation: The costimulatory receptor OX40 (CD134) was targeted by ivuxolimab, a fully human IgG2 agonistic monoclonal antibody. Intravenous ivuxolimab was administered to patients every 2 weeks at six dose levels: 0.01, 0.1, 0.3, 1.5, 3 and 10 mg/kg. The paper describes the monotherapy dose-escalation part (N of about 54 patients) of the phase I trial of ivuxolimab. Peripheral TCRbeta sequencing aimed to test whether ivuxolimab altered TCR sequence diversity and caused clonal T-cell expansion. The dose-escalation cohort was about 83% male with a mean age of about 60 years, ranging from roughly 23 to 90. Partial responses were achieved by three dose-escalation patients, of whom one had hepatocellular carcinoma and two had cutaneous melanoma. Of the roughly 52 dose-escalation patients, hepatocellular carcinoma was present in approximately 20, melanoma in around 15, renal cell carcinoma in 9 and head and neck cancer in 9. Patients were allowed to have had prior anti-PD-1, anti-PD-L1 or anti-CTLA-4 therapy, and about 40% of the dose-escalation patients had been treated with checkpoint inhibitors. Overall results and qualifications from the work: At doses of 0.1 to 3.0 mg/kg, clonal expansion of both CD4+ and CD8+ T cells in blood was seen between baseline and week 6. Which antigens the clonally expanded peripheral T cells were specific for was not determined. After ivuxolimab, expanded clones were on average more numerous among CD8+ T cells than among CD4+ T cells. In the 0.1-3.0 mg/kg groups, partial responders had among the lowest normalized peripheral clonal expansion, particularly in CD8+ T cells. Low levels of normalized T-cell clonal expansion were also seen in some patients who did not respond.

The trial excluded patients who had a history of autoimmune disease or who were on systemic immunosuppression. Peripheral blood for TCR sequencing was collected from all dose cohorts at baseline, on cycle 4 day 1, and on cycle 7 day 1. The samples were drawn from a first-in-human, open-label, multicenter phase I dose-escalation trial of ivuxolimab. Adults with locally advanced or metastatic head and neck squamous cell, hepatocellular, melanoma or renal cell carcinoma were enrolled in the trial. Before TCR sequencing, CD4+ T cells and CD8+ T cells were sorted from peripheral blood as separate populations. The CDR1 and CDR2 encoded by the germline V gene are MNHEY and SVGAGI. Trimming at the junction amounts to 4 bases on V and 1 base on J, and the germline ends lie 6 bases apart. Reading from cysteine to phenylalanine, the CDR3 counts 13 amino acids. Only the CDR3 DNA is retained, 39 bases long and in frame from the first base.

Genomic DNA was isolated from the sorted cells so that the TCRbeta CDR3 region could be sequenced. The immunoSEQ Assay was used to sequence the TCRbeta CDR3 regions. The clones in this table, taken by TCRdb from immuneACCESS, are in-frame only. Not every clone is retained; where verified, under half of the shortfall comes from an unresolved V gene, and the cause of the rest is unknown. For this sample there are almost 50,000 clones; roughly four fifths appear just once. The ten largest account for approximately 1.7% of the sample. This clone appeared a few times. What antigen it recognizes has not been identified. No quality values exist for individual bases; no much larger clone is one base distant.

The V gene is TRBV6-5 and the J gene is TRBJ2-3; the D gene identity is not certain. This clonotype was sampled from an adult with an advanced solid tumor such as melanoma, head and neck, liver or kidney cancer. The specimen was CD4+ or CD8+ T cells sorted from blood, collected in a trial of the OX40 agonist ivuxolimab. The bases read TGTGCCAGCAGTTGGGTGGGCACAGATACGCAGTATTTT. It is translated as CASSWVGTDTQYF.